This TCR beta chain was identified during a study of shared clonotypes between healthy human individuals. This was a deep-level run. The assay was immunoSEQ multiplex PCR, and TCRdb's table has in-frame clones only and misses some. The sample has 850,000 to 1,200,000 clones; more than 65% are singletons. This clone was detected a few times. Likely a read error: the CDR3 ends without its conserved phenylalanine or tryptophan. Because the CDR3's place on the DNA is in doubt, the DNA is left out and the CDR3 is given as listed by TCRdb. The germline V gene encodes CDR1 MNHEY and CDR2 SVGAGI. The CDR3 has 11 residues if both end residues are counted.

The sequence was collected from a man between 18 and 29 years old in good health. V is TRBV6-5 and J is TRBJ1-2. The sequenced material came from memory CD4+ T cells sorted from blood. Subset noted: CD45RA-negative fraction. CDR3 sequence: CASSYLGLLFI.